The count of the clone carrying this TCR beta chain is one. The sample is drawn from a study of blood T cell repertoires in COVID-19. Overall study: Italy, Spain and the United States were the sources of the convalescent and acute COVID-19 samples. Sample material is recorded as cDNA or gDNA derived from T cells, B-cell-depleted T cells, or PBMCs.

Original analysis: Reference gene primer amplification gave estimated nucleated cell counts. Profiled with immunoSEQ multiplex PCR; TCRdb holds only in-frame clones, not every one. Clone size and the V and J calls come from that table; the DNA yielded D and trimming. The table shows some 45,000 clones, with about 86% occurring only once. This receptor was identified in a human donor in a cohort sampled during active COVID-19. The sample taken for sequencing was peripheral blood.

CDR3 residues: CASSGQGAYEQYF. The CDR3, as DNA: TGCGCCAGCAGCGGACAGGGGGCCTACGAGCAGTACTTC. The chain carries TRBV4-1 and TRBJ2-7; 10 nucleotides line up with TRBD1. Germline lookup yields CDR1 MGHRA and CDR2 YSYEKL. The CDR3 has 13 amino acids. Trimming removed 5 bases from V and 2 bases from J; junction bases left unmatched: 0.